The TCR beta chain described here comes from a study of T cell repertoires in cytomegalovirus infection. About the research overall: HLA-C-restricted CMV epitopes, recently identified, and well-studied HLA-B-restricted ones were used by the study. An indication of both CMV infection and matching HLA type came from public TCR beta signatures.

Findings of the study overall: Identification of carriers of CMV plus the relevant HLA was performed using cumulative public TCR beta family frequency. HLA-C-restricted CMV-specific TCR beta clonotypes prevailed in the ex vivo response.

This clonotype was counted between two and nine times. Antigen unknown. TCRdb independently ran MiXCR on the reads; one entry per CDR3 protein. Among just over 450,000 distinct CDR3 sequences listed, about two fifths were seen once. The sample consisted of cultured PBMCs, taken from culture after CMV antigen stimulation. This TCR derives from a human donor in good health (CMV status not recorded). Some clones in this sample may be carry-over from other donors' samples.

For the CDR3, the DNA is TGTGCCATCAGCGGGACATCCTACGAGCAGTACTTC. Amino acid sequence: CAISGTSYEQYF. The chain is built from TRBV10-3 and TRBJ2-7, with D maybe TRBD1 (6 bases). CDR1 ENHRY and CDR2 SYGVKD come from the germline V gene. V shed 6 bases and J shed 1 base, with 7 bases lying between them. The CDR3 covers 12 residues.